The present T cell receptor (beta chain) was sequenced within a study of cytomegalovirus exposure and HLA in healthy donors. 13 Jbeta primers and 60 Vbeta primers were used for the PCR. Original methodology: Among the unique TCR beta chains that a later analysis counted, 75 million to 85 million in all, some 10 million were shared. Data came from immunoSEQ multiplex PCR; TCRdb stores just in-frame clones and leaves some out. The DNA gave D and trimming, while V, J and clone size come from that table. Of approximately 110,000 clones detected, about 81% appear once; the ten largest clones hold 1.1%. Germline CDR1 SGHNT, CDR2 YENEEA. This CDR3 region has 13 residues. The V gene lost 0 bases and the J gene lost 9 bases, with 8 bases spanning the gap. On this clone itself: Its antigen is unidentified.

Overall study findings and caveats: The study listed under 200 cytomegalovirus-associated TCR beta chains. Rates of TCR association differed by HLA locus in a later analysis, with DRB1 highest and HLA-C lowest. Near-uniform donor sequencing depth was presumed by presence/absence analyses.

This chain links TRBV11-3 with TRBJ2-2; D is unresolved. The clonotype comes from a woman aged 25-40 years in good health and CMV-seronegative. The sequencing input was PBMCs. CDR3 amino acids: CASSLDVARELFF. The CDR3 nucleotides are TGTGCCAGCAGCTTAGACGTGGCCAGGGAGCTGTTTTTT.